This entry concerns a single T cell receptor beta chain. No antigen is known for it. Sequencing used immunoSEQ multiplex PCR; TCRdb keeps in-frame clones, though not all of them. The data show over 100,000 clones, 75% to 90% seen once. The data belong to a study of T cell responses to AZD1222 COVID-19 vaccine. Study conclusions and caveats: Baseline seropositivity occurred in only 5 to 7 AZD1222 recipients. Spike-specific TCR depth and breadth grew after two AZD1222 doses.

The germline gives CDR1 SGHRS, CDR2 YFSETQ. The CDR3 totals 14 residues. Trimming shortened V by 1 base and J by 7 bases, and 14 bases separated the two germline ends. Sequenced here: peripheral blood, sampled on day 0 of AZD1222 vaccination. This sequence joins TRBV5-1 and TRBJ2-5; D gene unclear. The sequence derives from an adult in good health. This chain's CDR3 is CASSLSAASGTQYF. CDR3 sequence (DNA): TGCGCCAGCAGCTTGTCCGCGGCGTCGGGGACCCAGTACTTC.